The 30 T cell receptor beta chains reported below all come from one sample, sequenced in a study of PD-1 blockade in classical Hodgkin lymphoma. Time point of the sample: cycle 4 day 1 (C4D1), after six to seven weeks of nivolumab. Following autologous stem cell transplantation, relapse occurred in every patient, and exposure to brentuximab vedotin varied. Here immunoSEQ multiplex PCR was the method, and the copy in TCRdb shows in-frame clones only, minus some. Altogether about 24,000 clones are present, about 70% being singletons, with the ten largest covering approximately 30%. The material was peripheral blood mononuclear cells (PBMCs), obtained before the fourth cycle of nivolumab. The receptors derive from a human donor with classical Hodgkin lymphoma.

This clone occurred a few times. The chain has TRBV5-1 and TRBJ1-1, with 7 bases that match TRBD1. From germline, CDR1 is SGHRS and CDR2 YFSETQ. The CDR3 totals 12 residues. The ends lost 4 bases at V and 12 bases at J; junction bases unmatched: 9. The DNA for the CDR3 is TGCGCCAGCAGCCAAGGACAGGAGAGGACTTTCTTT. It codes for CASSQGQERTFF.

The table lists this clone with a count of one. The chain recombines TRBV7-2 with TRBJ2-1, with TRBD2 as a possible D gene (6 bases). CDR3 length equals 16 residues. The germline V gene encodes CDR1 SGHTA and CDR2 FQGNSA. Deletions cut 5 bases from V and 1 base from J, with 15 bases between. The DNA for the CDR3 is TGTGCCAGCAGCCGCCAAACAGGAGGGTCCTACAATGAGCAGTTCTTC. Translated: CASSRQTGGSYNEQFF.

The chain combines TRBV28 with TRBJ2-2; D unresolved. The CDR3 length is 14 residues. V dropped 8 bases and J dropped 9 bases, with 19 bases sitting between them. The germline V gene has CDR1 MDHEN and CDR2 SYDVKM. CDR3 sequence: CASGKQVGLRELFF. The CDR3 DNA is TGTGCCAGCGGAAAGCAGGTCGGGCTCAGGGAGCTGTTTTTT.

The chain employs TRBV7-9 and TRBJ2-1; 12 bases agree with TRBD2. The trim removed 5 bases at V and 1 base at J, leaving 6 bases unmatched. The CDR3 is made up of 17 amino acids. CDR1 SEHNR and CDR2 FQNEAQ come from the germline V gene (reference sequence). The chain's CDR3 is CASSPWTSGASYNEQFF. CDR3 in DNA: TGTGCCAGCAGCCCATGGACTAGCGGGGCATCCTACAATGAGCAGTTCTTC.

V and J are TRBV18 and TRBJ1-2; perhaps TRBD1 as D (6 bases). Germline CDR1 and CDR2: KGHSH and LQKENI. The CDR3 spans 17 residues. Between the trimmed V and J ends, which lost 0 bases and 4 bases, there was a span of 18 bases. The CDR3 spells CASSPPSSYRDLYGYTF. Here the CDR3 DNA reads TGTGCCAGCTCACCACCATCCAGTTACAGGGACCTCTATGGCTACACCTTC.

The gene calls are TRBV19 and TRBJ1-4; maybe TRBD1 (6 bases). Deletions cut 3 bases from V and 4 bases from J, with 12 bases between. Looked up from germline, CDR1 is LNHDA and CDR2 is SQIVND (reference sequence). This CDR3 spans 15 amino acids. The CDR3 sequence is CASSIKTGGNEKLFF. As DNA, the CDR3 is TGTGCCAGTAGTATTAAGACAGGTGGTAATGAAAAACTGTTTTTT.

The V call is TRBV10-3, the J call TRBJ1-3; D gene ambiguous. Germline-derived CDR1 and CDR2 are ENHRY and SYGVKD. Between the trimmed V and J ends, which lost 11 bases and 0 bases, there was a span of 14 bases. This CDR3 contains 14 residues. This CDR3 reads CALHSAGSGNTIYF. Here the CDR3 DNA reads TGTGCCTTACACAGTGCTGGCTCTGGAAACACCATATATTTT.

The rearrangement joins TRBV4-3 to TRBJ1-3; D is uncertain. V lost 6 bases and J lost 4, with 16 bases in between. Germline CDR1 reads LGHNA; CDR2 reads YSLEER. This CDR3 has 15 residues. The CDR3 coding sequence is TGCGCCAGCAGTCGCTCGGTGGGATCAGGAAACACCATATATTTT. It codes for CASSRSVGSGNTIYF.

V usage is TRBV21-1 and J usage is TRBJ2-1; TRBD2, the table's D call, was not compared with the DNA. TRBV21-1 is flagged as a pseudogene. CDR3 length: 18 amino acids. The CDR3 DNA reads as TGTGCCAGCTGGATTACAACTAGCGGGGGGGCCGGGTACAATGAGCAGTTCTTC. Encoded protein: CASWITTSGGAGYNEQFF.

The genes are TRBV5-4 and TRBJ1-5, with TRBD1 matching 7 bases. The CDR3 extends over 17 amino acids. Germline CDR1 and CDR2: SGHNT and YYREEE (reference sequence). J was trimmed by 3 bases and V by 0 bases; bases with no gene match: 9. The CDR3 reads CASSLGGGQTHNQPQHF. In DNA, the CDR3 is TGTGCCAGCAGCTTGGGAGGGGGACAGACTCACAATCAGCCCCAGCATTTT.

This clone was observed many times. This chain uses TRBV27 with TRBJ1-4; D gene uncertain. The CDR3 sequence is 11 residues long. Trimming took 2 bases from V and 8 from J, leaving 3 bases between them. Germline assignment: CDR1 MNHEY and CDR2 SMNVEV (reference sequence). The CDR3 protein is CASSLQEKLFF. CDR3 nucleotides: TGTGCCAGCAGTTTACAAGAAAAACTGTTTTTT. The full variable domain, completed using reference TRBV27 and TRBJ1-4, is EAQVTQNPRYLITVTGKKLTVTCSQNMNHEYMSWYRQDPGLGLRQIYYSMNVEVTDKGDVPEGYKVSRKEKRNFPLILESPSPNQTSLYFCASSLQEKLFFGSGTQLSVL.

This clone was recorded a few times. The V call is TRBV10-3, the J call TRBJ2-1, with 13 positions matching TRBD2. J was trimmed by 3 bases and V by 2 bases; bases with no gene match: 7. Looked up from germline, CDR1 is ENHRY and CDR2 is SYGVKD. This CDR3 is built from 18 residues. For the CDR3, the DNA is TGTGCCATCAGTGAGAGGGGGAGGACTAGCGGGGGCTACAATGAGCAGTTCTTC. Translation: CAISERGRTSGGYNEQFF.

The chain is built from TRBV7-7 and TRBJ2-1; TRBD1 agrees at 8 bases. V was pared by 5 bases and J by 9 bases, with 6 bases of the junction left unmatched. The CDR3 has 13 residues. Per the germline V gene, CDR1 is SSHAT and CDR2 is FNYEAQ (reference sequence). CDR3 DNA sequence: TGTGCCAGCAGCCAGGGAGACAGGGGTGAGCAGTTCTTC. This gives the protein CASSQGDRGEQFF.

The CDR3 DNA sequence: TGCGCCAGCAGCACAGACCGGAACACCGGGGAGCTGTTTTTT. The encoded protein is CASSTDRNTGELFF. The rearrangement joins TRBV5-1 to TRBJ2-2, with D unresolved. Trimming removed 4 bases from V and 1 base from J, with 8 bases in between. Looked up from germline, CDR1 is SGHRS and CDR2 is YFSETQ. The length of the CDR3 is 14 residues.

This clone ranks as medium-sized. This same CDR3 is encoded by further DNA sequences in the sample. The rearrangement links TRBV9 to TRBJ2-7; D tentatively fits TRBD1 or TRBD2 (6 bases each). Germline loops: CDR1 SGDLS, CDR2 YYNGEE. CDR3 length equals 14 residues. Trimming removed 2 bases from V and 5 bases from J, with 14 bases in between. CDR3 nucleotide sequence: TGTGCCAGCAGCGTTACACAGGGAGGCCACGAGCAGTACTTC. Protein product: CASSVTQGGHEQYF.

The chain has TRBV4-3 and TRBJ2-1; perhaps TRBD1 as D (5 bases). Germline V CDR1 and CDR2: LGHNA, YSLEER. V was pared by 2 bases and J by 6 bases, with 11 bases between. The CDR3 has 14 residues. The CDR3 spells CASSQSRVSNEQFF. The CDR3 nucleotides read TGCGCCAGCAGCCAATCCAGGGTGAGCAATGAGCAGTTCTTC.

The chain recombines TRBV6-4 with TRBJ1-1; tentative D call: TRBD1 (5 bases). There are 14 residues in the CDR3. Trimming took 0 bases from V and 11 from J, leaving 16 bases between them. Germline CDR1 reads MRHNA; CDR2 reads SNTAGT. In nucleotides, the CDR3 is TGTGCCAGCAGTGACTCGACGGGGGTCCCTGGGGCTTTCTTT. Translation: CASSDSTGVPGAFF.

CDR3 amino acids: CASSLGQTGTDTQYF. Written as DNA, the CDR3 is TGTGCCAGCAGCTTGGGACAGACTGGCACAGATACGCAGTATTTT. The chain recombines TRBV5-4 with TRBJ2-3; perhaps TRBD1 as D (5 bases). Germline values: CDR1 SGHNT, CDR2 YYREEE (reference sequence). V lost 0 bases, J lost 1 base, and 9 bases lay in between. The CDR3 runs 15 residues.

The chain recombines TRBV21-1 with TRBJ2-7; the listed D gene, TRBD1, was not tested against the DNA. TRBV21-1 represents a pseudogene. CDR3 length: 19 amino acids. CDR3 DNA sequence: TGTGCCAGCAGCAAGGGTCCAGGGGCTGGGACAGGCATTTTCTACGAGCAGTACGTC. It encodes CASSKGPGAGTGIFYEQYV.

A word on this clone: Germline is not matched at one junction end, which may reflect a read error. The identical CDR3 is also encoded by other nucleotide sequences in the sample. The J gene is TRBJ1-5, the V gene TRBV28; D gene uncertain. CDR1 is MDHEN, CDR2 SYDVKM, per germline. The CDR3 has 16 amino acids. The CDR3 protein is CASRTPTGSRNQPQHF. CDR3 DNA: TGTGCTAGCAGGACGCCAACCGGGTCCCGGAATCAGCCCCAGCATTTT. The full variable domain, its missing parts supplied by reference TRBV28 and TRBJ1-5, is DVKVTQSSRYLVKRTGEKVFLECVQDMDHENMFWYRQDPGLGLRLIYFSYDVKMKEKGDIPEGYSVSREKKERFSLILESASTNQTSMYLCASRTPTGSRNQPQHFGDGTRLSIL.

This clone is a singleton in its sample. DNA for the CDR3: TGTGCCAGCAGCTTAGCGGTACTTCCGAATGAAAAACTGTTTTTT. The encoded protein is CASSLAVLPNEKLFF. The chain joins TRBV7-9 to TRBJ1-4; unclear D gene. CDR1 SEHNR and CDR2 FQNEAQ come from the germline V gene (reference sequence). V was cut by 0 bases and J by 5 bases, with 10 bases left in between. This CDR3 contains 15 residues.

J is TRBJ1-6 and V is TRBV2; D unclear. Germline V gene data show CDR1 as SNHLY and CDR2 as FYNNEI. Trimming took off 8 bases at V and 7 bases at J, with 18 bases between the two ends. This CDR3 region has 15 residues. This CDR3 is CASGQVLPRNSPLHF. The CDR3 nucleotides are TGTGCCAGCGGCCAGGTCCTGCCCCGGAATTCACCCCTCCACTTT. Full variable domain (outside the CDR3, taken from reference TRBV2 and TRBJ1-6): EPEVTQTPSHQVTQMGQEVILRCVPISNHLYFYWYRQILGQKVEFLVSFYNNEISEKSEIFDDQFSVERPDGSNFTLKIRSTKLEDSAMYFCASGQVLPRNSPLHFGNGTRLTVT.

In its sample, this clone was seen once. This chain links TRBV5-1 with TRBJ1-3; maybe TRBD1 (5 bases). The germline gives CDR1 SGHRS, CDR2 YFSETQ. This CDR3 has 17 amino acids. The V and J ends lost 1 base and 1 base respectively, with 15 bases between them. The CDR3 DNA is TGCGCCAGCAGCTTGTTTCAAGGGACCTCTTCTGGAAACACCATATATTTT. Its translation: CASSLFQGTSSGNTIYF.

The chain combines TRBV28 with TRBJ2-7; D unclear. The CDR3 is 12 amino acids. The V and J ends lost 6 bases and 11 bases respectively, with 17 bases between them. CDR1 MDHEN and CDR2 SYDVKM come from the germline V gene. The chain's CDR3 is CASRPNGLEEYF. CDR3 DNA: TGTGCCAGCAGGCCTAACGGGCTTGAGGAGTACTTC.

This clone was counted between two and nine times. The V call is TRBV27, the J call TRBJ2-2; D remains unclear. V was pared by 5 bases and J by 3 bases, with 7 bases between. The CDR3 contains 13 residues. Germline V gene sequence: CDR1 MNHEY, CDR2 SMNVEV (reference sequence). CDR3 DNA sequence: TGTGCCAGCAGTAACCCGTACACCGGGGAGCTGTTTTTT. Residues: CASSNPYTGELFF.

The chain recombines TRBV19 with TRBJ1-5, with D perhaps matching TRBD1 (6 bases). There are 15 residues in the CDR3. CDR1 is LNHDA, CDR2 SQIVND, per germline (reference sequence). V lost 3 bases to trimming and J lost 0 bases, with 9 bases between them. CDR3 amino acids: CASSIGTHSNQPQHF. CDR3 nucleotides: TGTGCCAGTAGTATTGGGACACATAGCAATCAGCCCCAGCATTTT.

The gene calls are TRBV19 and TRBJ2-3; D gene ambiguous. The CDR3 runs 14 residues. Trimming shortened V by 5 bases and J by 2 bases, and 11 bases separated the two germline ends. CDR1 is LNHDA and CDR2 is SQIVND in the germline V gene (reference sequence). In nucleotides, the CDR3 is TGTGCCAGTAGTCCTGCCTCTCTCACAGATACGCAGTATTTT. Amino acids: CASSPASLTDTQYF.

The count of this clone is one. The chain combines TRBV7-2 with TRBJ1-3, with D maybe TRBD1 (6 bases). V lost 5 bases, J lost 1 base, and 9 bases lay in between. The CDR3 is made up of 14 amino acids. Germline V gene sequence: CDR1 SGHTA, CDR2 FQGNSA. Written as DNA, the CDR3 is TGTGCCAGCAGCCAAGGGACATCTGGAAACACCATATATTTT. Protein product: CASSQGTSGNTIYF.

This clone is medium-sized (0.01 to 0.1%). CDR3 amino acids: CASSSLGDSPYEQYV. The CDR3 DNA reads as TGTGCCAGCAGTTCATTGGGGGACAGTCCTTACGAGCAGTACGTC. The chain recombines TRBV28 with TRBJ2-7; 7 nucleotides align to TRBD1. CDR1 MDHEN and CDR2 SYDVKM come from the germline V gene. The CDR3 is 15 residues long. V trimming: 4 bases; J trimming: 4 bases; junction bases outside the gene matches: 10.

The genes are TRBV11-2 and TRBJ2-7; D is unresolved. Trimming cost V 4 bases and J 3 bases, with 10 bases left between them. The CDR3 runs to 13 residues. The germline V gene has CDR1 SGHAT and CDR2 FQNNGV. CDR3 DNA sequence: TGTGCCAGCAGCTCATGGAGCAACTACGAGCAGTACTTC. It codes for CASSSWSNYEQYF.